Each of the 8 T cell receptor beta chains below was sequenced from the same sample in a study of T cells after yellow fever vaccination. TCRdb reprocessed the 5' RACE reads with MiXCR, giving one entry per CDR3 protein. The sample records approximately 510,000 distinct CDR3 sequences, 20% to 25% being singletons. The sample consisted of PBMCs, taken less than 25 days after the first yellow fever vaccination. The receptor set was obtained from a man aged 18 to 29 who received the YFV17D yellow fever vaccine.

V gene TRBV7-2 combines with J gene TRBJ2-7, with D possibly called TRBD1 or TRBD2 (5 bases each). Germline lookup yields CDR1 SGHTA and CDR2 FQGNSA. V gave up 6 bases and J gave up 2 bases, with 14 bases separating them. The CDR3 has 14 residues. The DNA of the CDR3 is TGTGCCAGCAGTTCCAGGGACCCTGCCTACGAGCAGTACTTC. It encodes CASSSRDPAYEQYF.

This clonotype was counted a few times. This chain joins TRBV11-3 and TRBJ2-5; 14 bases match TRBD2. Germline V gene lookup returns CDR1 SGHNT and CDR2 YENEEA. The CDR3 spans 17 residues. The ends lost 4 bases at V and 0 bases at J; junction bases unmatched: 4. The CDR3 region has the DNA TGTGCCAGCAGCTCCGGGACTAGCGGGGGATACCAAGAGACCCAGTACTTC. Protein sequence: CASSSGTSGGYQETQYF.

About this clonotype: The junction shows a germline mismatch at one end, possibly a read error. The rearrangement links TRBV6-2 or TRBV6-3 to TRBJ2-3; possibly TRBD1 or TRBD2 for D (5 bases each). The CDR3 totals 13 residues. Germline CDR1 is MNHEY and CDR2 is SVGEGT. The CDR3 region has the DNA TGTGCCAACTTCCGGGACCACACAGATACGCTGTATTTT. Translating gives CANFRDHTDTLYF.

The chain employs TRBV29-1 and TRBJ1-1; no clear D gene. V dropped 4 bases and J dropped 6 bases, with 6 bases sitting between them. CDR1 is SQVTM, CDR2 ANQGSEA, per germline. The CDR3 loop spans 10 amino acids. For the CDR3, the DNA is TGCAGCGTTGTGGAGCCTGAAGCTTTCTTT. It translates to CSVVEPEAFF.

V and J are TRBV11-1 and TRBJ2-5; 8 positions agree with TRBD2. This CDR3 is 15 amino acids long. Germline V gene sequence: CDR1 SGHAT, CDR2 FQDESV (reference sequence). V lost 7 bases, J lost 5 bases, and 12 bases stayed unmatched. The CDR3 nucleotides read TGTGCCAGCACCCTTACGCCTAGCGGGTTCGAGACCCAGTACTTC. Translation gives CASTLTPSGFETQYF.

The V gene is TRBV6-2 or TRBV6-3, the J gene TRBJ1-5; the D gene is possibly TRBD1 (6 bases). Germline lookup yields CDR1 MNHEY and CDR2 SVGEGT. The CDR3 sequence is 13 residues long. Trimming stripped 7 bases from V and 4 bases from J, with 11 bases between. This CDR3 is CASNTGTNQPQHF. For the CDR3, the DNA is TGTGCCAGCAACACCGGGACAAATCAGCCCCAGCATTTT.

This sequence joins TRBV4-1 and TRBJ2-2; TRBD1 aligns across 7 bases. V was pared by 1 base and J by 7 bases, with 6 bases of the junction left unmatched. In germline, CDR1 is MGHRA, CDR2 YSYEKL. The CDR3 has 15 residues. The CDR3 sequence: CASSQVGQDYGELFF. Here the CDR3 DNA reads TGCGCCAGCAGCCAAGTCGGACAGGATTACGGGGAGCTGTTTTTT.

The chain employs TRBV6-2 or TRBV6-3 and TRBJ1-4; D unresolved. This CDR3 is 15 amino acids long. Germline assignment: CDR1 MNHEY and CDR2 SVGEGT. V lost 0 bases and J lost 7, with 12 bases in between. As DNA, the CDR3 is TGTGCCAGCAGTTACTCGGACCGGGGAAGTGAAAAACTGTTTTTT. It encodes CASSYSDRGSEKLFF.